Here is one T cell receptor (beta chain) with its context. Its target antigen remains unknown. Per-base quality was not reported, and no clone a single base away is much larger than it. This record comes from a study of technical replicates of blood from a handful of donors (dated by TCRdb to about 2017). The CDR3 runs 13 residues from the cysteine to the phenylalanine. Of the read, only the CDR3 DNA is kept; its 39 bases are in frame from base 1. CDR1 SGHAT and CDR2 FQNNGV are derived from the germline V gene. V is clipped by 5 bases and J by 4 bases, and the sequence between their germline boundaries is 11 bases long. Libraries were constructed by the immunoSEQ multiplex PCR assay. Imported from immuneACCESS, the table was reduced by TCRdb to in-frame sequences with V and J called. These copies leave out some clones; in studies compared against another copy, an unresolved V gene accounts for under half, and the cause of the remainder is not known. Present in this sample are 78,000 or so clones, about 88% of which were seen just once. Approximately 0.42% of the sample rests with the top ten.

This receptor was identified in a human donor in good health. The chain links TRBV11-2 with TRBJ1-2; the best D guess is TRBD1, with 6 bases matching. The specimen was T cells isolated from PBMCs. The CDR3 is CASSRGQVYGYTF. The nucleotides read TGTGCCAGCAGCAGGGGACAAGTCTATGGCTACACCTTC.